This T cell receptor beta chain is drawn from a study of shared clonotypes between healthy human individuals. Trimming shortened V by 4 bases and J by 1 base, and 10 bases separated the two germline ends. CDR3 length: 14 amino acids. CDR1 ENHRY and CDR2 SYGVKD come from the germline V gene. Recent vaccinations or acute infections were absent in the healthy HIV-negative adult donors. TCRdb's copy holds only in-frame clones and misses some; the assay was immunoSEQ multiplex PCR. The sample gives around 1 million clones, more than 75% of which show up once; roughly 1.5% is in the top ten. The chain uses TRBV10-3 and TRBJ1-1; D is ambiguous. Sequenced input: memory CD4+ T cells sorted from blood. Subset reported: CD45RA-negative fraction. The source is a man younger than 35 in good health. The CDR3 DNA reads TGTGCCATCAGTGGGCAGGCTAGGAACACTGAAGCTTTCTTT. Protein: CAISGQARNTEAFF.